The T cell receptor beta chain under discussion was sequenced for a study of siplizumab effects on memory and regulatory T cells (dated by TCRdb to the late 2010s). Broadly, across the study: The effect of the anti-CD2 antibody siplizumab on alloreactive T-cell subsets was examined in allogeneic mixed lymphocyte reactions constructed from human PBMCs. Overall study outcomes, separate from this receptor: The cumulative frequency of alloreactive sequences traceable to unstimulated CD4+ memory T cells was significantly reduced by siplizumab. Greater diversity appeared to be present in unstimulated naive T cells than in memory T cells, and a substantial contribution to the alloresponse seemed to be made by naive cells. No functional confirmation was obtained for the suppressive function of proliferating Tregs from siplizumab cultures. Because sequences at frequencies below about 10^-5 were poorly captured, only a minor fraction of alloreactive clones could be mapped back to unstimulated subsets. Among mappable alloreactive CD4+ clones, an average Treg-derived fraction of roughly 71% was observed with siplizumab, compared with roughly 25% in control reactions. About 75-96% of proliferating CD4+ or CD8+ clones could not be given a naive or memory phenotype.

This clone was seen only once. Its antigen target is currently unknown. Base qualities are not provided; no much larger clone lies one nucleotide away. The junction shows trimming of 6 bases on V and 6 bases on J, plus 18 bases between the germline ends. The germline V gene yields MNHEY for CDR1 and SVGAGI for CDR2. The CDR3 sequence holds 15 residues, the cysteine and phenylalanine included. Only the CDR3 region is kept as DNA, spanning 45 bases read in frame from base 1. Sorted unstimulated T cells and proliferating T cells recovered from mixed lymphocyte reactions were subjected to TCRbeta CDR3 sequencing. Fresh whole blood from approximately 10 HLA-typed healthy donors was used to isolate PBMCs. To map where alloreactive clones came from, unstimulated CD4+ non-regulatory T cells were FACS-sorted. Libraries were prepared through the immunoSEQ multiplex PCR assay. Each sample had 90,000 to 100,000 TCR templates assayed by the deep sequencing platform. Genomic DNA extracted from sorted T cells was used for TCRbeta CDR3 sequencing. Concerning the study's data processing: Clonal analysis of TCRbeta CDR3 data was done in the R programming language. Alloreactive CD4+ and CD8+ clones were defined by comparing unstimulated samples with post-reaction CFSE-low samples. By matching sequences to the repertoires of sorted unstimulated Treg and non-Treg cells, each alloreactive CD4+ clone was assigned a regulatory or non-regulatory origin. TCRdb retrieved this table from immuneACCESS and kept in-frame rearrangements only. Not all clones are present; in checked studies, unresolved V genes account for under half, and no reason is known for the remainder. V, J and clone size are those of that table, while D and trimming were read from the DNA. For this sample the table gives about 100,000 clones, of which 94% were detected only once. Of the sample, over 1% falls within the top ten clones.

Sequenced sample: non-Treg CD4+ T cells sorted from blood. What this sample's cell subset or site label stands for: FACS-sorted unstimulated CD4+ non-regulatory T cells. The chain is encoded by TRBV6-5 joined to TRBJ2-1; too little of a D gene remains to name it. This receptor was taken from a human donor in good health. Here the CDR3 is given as CASRPTRRHRNEQFF. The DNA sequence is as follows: TGTGCCAGCAGACCCACCCGACGCCACCGCAATGAGCAGTTCTTC.